Only a few counts were recorded for the clone carrying this T cell receptor (beta chain). Its antigen remains unknown. The data derive from a study of beta chain features in type 1 diabetes. Overall study context: Healthy donors resembled patients in age, gender and cell yields.

All of the isolated RNA was reverse transcribed, so expressed TCRB transcripts were sequenced. Mean read depth for naive, central memory and regulatory T cell samples was a few million reads. Method: immunoSEQ multiplex PCR; TCRdb's copy keeps in-frame clones and lacks some. In the table there are 250,000 to 300,000 clones, 8% of which are singletons. Study-wide points: In these data, an HLA type influence on TCRB rearrangement remained unresolved. The study found fewer insertions and more deletions at VDJ junctions in type 1 diabetes patients.

Per germline, CDR1 KGHSH and CDR2 LQKENI. The length of the CDR3 is 14 residues. Trimming took off 3 bases at V and 6 bases at J, with 12 bases between the two ends. This receptor was obtained from a woman aged 18-29 years in good health. The rearrangement joins TRBV18 to TRBJ1-3, with D perhaps TRBD1 (5 bases). Sequenced material: central memory CD4+ T cells from blood. CDR3 nucleotide sequence: TGTGCCAGCTCACCCCGCCGGGACGAAAACACCATATATTTT. It codes for CASSPRRDENTIYF.